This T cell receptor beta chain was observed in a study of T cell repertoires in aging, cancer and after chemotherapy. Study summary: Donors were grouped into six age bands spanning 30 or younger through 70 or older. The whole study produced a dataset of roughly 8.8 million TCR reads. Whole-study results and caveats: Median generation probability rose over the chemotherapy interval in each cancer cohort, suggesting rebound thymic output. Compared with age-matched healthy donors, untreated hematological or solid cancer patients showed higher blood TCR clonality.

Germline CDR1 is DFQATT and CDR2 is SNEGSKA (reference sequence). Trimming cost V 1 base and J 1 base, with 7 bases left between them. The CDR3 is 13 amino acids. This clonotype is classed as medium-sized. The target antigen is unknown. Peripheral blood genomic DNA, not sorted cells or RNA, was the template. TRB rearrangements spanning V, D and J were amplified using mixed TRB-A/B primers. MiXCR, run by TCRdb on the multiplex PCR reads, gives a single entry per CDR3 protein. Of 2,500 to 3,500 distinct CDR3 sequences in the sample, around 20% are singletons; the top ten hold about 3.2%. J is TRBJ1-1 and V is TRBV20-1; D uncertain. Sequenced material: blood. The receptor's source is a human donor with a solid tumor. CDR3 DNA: TGCAGTGCTAGAGTCGGGCAGAACACTGAAGCTTTCTTT. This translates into CSARVGQNTEAFF.